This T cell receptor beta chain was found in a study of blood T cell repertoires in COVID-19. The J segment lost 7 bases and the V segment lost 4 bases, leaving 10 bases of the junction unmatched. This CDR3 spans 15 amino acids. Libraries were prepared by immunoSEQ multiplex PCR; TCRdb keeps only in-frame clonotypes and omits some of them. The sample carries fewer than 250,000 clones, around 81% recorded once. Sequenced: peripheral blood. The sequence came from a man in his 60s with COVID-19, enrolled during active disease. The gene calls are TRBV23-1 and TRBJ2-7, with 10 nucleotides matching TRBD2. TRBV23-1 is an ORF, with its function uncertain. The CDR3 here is CASSRLLAGRCEQYF. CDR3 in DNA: TGCGCCAGCAGTCGACTACTAGCGGGAAGGTGTGAGCAGTACTTC.